These 18 T cell receptor beta chains share one sample of origin, sequenced in a study of T-cell reconstitution after alpha-beta-depleted transplantation in children. Construction of the TCRbeta library involved unique molecular identifiers. TCRdb processed the PCR reads anew with MiXCR; each CDR3 protein has one entry. The data hold roughly 400,000 distinct CDR3 sequences, with roughly 22% observed a single time. Material: PBMCs from the stem cell graft donor, obtained from the stem cell graft. Receptor source: a human donor who donated a stem cell graft to a child with acute myeloid leukemia.

This clonotype appeared many times. CDR3 sequence (DNA): TGTGCCAGCAGTTTAGAATGGGGTTCGAACGACAATGAGCAGTTCTTC. This codes for CASSLEWGSNDNEQFF. The V call is TRBV12-3 or TRBV12-4, the J call TRBJ2-1; D is unclear. CDR3 length: 16 residues. Trimming took 1 base from V and 5 from J, leaving 15 bases between them.

The genes are TRBV12-5 and TRBJ1-1; no clear D. Trimming removed 2 bases at V and 2 bases at J, with 6 bases between. The CDR3 length is 13 residues. Germline V gives CDR1 LGHNT, CDR2 FRNRAP. The CDR3 is CASGLSENTEAFF. In DNA, the CDR3 is TGTGCTAGTGGTTTGAGCGAAAACACTGAAGCTTTCTTT.

This clonotype was counted between two and nine times. V usage is TRBV7-8 and J usage is TRBJ2-7, with 10 bases lining up with TRBD1. V trimming: 5 bases; J trimming: 6 bases; junction bases outside the gene matches: 16. The CDR3 is 17 amino acids. Germline CDR1 is SGHVS and CDR2 is FQNEAQ. The CDR3 spells CASSAKDRGTGASEQYF. The CDR3 bases are TGTGCCAGCAGCGCTAAGGACCGGGGGACAGGGGCGTCCGAGCAGTACTTC.

This clonotype was detected ten times or more. The chain has TRBV20-1 and TRBJ2-3; 8 bases align to TRBD1. The V gene's germline CDR1 is DFQATT and CDR2 SNEGSKA (reference sequence). The J segment lost 2 bases and the V segment lost 6 bases, leaving 7 bases of the junction unmatched. CDR3 length: 14 residues. The CDR3 here is CSARKDRATDTQYF. Written as DNA, the CDR3 is TGCAGTGCAAGGAAGGACAGGGCCACAGATACGCAGTATTTT.

The chain uses TRBV7-6 and TRBJ2-3; 12 bases are a match to TRBD1. This CDR3 is 18 amino acids long. Trimming at V came to 5 bases and at J to 2 bases, leaving 11 bases not matched to a gene. Germline V gene sequence: CDR1 SGHVS, CDR2 FNYEAQ. The CDR3 spells CASSPGTGGVGLTDTQYF. CDR3 nucleotides: TGTGCCAGCAGCCCAGGGACAGGGGGCGTAGGCCTCACAGATACGCAGTATTTT. Full variable domain (missing parts from reference TRBV7-6 and TRBJ2-3): GAGVSQSPRYKVTKRGQDVALRCDPISGHVSLYWYRQALGQGPEFLTYFNYEAQQDKSGLPNDRFSAERPEGSISTLTIQRTEQRDSAMYRCASSPGTGGVGLTDTQYFGPGTRLTVL.

This clonotype has at least ten counts. The chain recombines TRBV12-3 or TRBV12-4 with TRBJ1-1, with D possibly matching TRBD1 (6 bases). The CDR3 loop spans 13 amino acids. V gave up 6 bases and J gave up 7 bases, with 15 bases separating them. The CDR3 is CASRFTTGLEAFF. The CDR3 DNA reads TGTGCCAGCAGATTTACGACAGGACTTGAAGCTTTCTTT.

The V and J genes are TRBV7-9 and TRBJ2-1; 9 bases match TRBD2. After removal of 7 bases from V and 14 bases from J, the junction contained 6 bases not matched to a gene. Germline CDR1 is SEHNR and CDR2 is FQNEAQ (reference sequence). The CDR3 length is 11 residues. Here the CDR3 DNA reads TGTGCCAGCAACGCGGGGGGGGTGGAGTTCTTC. Translation gives CASNAGGVEFF.

This clonotype was seen only once. The gene calls are TRBV6-2 or TRBV6-3 and TRBJ2-1; D perhaps matches TRBD2 (5 bases). This CDR3 is built from 15 residues. The V gene lost 2 bases and the J gene lost 0 bases, with 8 bases spanning the gap. Looked up from germline, CDR1 is MNHEY and CDR2 is SVGEGT. The CDR3 DNA reads TGTGCCAGCAGTTACGGTGCGGGCTCCTACAATGAGCAGTTCTTC. It yields the protein CASSYGAGSYNEQFF.

This chain joins TRBV28 and TRBJ2-7, with D perhaps TRBD1 (8 bases). Trimming left V 6 bases short and J 0 bases short, with 18 bases between. This CDR3 has 16 residues. CDR1 is MDHEN and CDR2 is SYDVKM in the germline V gene. CDR3 bases: TGTGCCAGCAGGACTGCAACAGGGGGGGACTCCTACGAGCAGTACTTC. Protein: CASRTATGGDSYEQYF.

The V and J genes are TRBV12-3 or TRBV12-4 and TRBJ1-2; D gene unclear. V lost 4 bases and J lost 5, with 14 bases in between. This CDR3 spans 14 amino acids. The CDR3 loop reads CASSSRTLTYGYTF. DNA of the CDR3: TGTGCCAGCAGTTCAAGGACCCTCACTTATGGCTACACCTTC.

There are many counts of this clonotype. J is TRBJ2-7 and V is TRBV4-2, with 12 nucleotides matching TRBD1. Germline trimming cut 0 bases from V and 5 bases from J; bases unmatched to any gene: 8. Germline lookup yields CDR1 LGHNA and CDR2 YNFKEQ. There are 17 residues in the CDR3. Here the CDR3 reads CASSQDGAGTGGNEQYF. Here the CDR3 DNA reads TGTGCCAGCAGCCAAGATGGGGCCGGGACAGGGGGCAACGAGCAGTACTTC.

This clonotype was counted a few times. The chain recombines TRBV12-3 or TRBV12-4 with TRBJ2-3; TRBD2 agrees at 8 bases. The CDR3 extends over 15 amino acids. Germline trimming cut 5 bases from V and 5 bases from J; bases unmatched to any gene: 9. CDR3 sequence: CASSPGTSSKDTQYF. In DNA form, the CDR3 reads TGTGCCAGCAGTCCCGGGACTAGTTCTAAAGATACGCAGTATTTT.

V is TRBV4-3 and J is TRBJ2-7, with a weak D call TRBD2 (5 bases). CDR1 LGHNA and CDR2 YSLEER come from the germline V gene. Trimming left V 0 bases short and J 2 bases short, with 20 bases between. The CDR3 runs to 18 residues. CDR3 DNA sequence: TGCGCCAGCAGCCAAGATTTTAGGCGCGGAGGTCCACCCTACGAGCAGTACTTC. This gives the protein CASSQDFRRGGPPYEQYF.

This clonotype was detected ten times or more. The CDR3 coding sequence is TGTGCCAGCAGTCCGGGACTAGCGGGAGTCGAGCAGTACTTC. This codes for CASSPGLAGVEQYF. This chain joins TRBV3-1 and TRBJ2-7; the match to TRBD2 covers 14 bases. The CDR3 covers 14 residues. CDR1 is LGHDT and CDR2 is YNNKEL in the germline V gene (reference sequence). V was clipped by 6 bases and J by 6 bases; unmatched bases: 4.

This clonotype has only a few counts. The chain recombines TRBV7-2 with TRBJ2-7; 7 bases are shared with TRBD2. CDR1 and CDR2 from the germline V gene are SGHTA and FQGNSA. There are 15 residues in the CDR3. The V and J ends lost 4 bases and 3 bases, in that order; junction bases with no gene match: 9. The CDR3 region has the DNA TGTGCCAGCAGCTCCCGGGACTACAACTACTACGAGCAGTACTTC. It specifies CASSSRDYNYYEQYF.

The V gene is TRBV12-3 or TRBV12-4, the J gene TRBJ2-2, with 11 nucleotides matching TRBD1. Trimming cost V 7 bases and J 5 bases; bases outside gene matches: 9. CDR3 size: 16 residues. CDR3 in amino acids: CASKKGGTGGTGELFF. CDR3 DNA: TGTGCCAGCAAGAAGGGCGGGACAGGGGGGACCGGGGAGCTGTTTTTT.

Ten or more counts support this clonotype. The V call is TRBV29-1, the J call TRBJ2-5; either TRBD1 or TRBD2 may supply D (5 bases each). From germline, CDR1 is SQVTM and CDR2 ANQGSEA. The CDR3 covers 10 residues. The V and J ends lost 6 bases and 9 bases respectively, with 11 bases between them. DNA of the CDR3: TGCAGCGTGAGGCCGGGGCCCCAGTACTTC. Amino acid sequence: CSVRPGPQYF.

This clonotype occurred a few times. The chain combines TRBV12-3 or TRBV12-4 with TRBJ2-1, with TRBD2 matching over 8 bases. The CDR3 extends over 15 amino acids. V shed 6 bases, J shed 8 bases, and the junction held 12 bases outside the gene matches. CDR3 protein: CASRVKEGLEDEQFF. DNA for the CDR3: TGTGCCAGCAGAGTAAAAGAGGGACTAGAAGATGAGCAGTTCTTC.